This TCR beta chain was identified during a study of shared clonotypes between healthy human individuals. TCRdb's copy holds only in-frame clones and misses some; the assay was immunoSEQ multiplex PCR. The sample has just over 2,000,000 clones; around 95% are singletons. The length of the CDR3 is 13 residues. Germline assignment: CDR1 SGHDT and CDR2 YYEEEE. With 1 base removed from V and 6 bases from J, the gap between germline ends came to 11 bases. Sequenced sample: naive CD4+ T cells sorted from blood. Regarding subset: CD45RA+ positively selected. This clonotype was obtained from a man aged 18 to 30 in good health. V gene TRBV5-6 combines with J gene TRBJ2-7; perhaps D is TRBD1 or TRBD2 (5 bases each). For the CDR3, the DNA is TGTGCCAGCAGCTTGTTAGGGACGGGCGAGCAGTACTTC. Translating gives CASSLLGTGEQYF.